The next 26 T cell receptor beta chains were all read from a single sample in a study of T cells in Graves' hyperthyroidism and ophthalmopathy. Amplified TCR beta CDR3 regions came from RNA transcripts. The HTBI set primed first-round TCR CDR3 RT-PCR. Using its own MiXCR run on the multiplex PCR reads, TCRdb lists one record per CDR3 protein. The sample yields about 410,000 distinct CDR3 sequences, approximately 15% seen once. The sample consisted of blood. These receptors were taken from a woman aged 30 to 39 with Graves' ophthalmopathy.

In its sample, this clonotype was seen many times. The chain joins TRBV20-1 to TRBJ1-2, with a tentative D call TRBD1 (5 bases). Germline V gene data show CDR1 as DFQATT and CDR2 as SNEGSKA (reference sequence). This CDR3 is 11 amino acids long. Trimming removed 3 bases from V and 10 bases from J, with 12 bases in between. CDR3 in DNA: TGCAGTGCTAGGGCCGGGACGCCCTACACCTTC. Protein product: CSARAGTPYTF.

In this sample, this clonotype turned up many times. The chain uses TRBV7-9 and TRBJ2-1; 12 bases line up with TRBD1. CDR3 length: 16 residues. V was pared by 4 bases and J by 8 bases, with 9 bases of the junction left unmatched. CDR1 is SEHNR, CDR2 FQNEAQ, per germline (reference sequence). The CDR3 loop reads CASSSMGQGAWDEQFF. The DNA for the CDR3 is TGTGCCAGCAGCTCAATGGGACAGGGGGCTTGGGATGAGCAGTTCTTC.

This clonotype has at least ten counts. The CDR3 loop is CSAGVRASHSETQYF. As DNA, the CDR3 is TGCAGTGCAGGGGTCAGGGCATCCCACTCGGAGACCCAGTACTTC. The chain has TRBV20-1 and TRBJ2-5; D might be TRBD1 (5 bases). Trimming shortened V by 6 bases and J by 5 bases, and 22 bases separated the two germline ends. The CDR3 is 15 residues long. The germline V gene has CDR1 DFQATT and CDR2 SNEGSKA (reference sequence).

This chain links TRBV4-1 with TRBJ2-1; TRBD2 matches at 11 bases. Germline CDR1 is MGHRA and CDR2 is YSYEKL. Trimming cost V 2 bases and J 8 bases; bases outside gene matches: 5. The CDR3 covers 15 residues. The CDR3 nucleotides are TGCGCCAGCAGCCAACGGCTAGCGGGGGGTCATGAGCAGTTCTTC. Protein product: CASSQRLAGGHEQFF.

This clonotype appeared many times. The chain is built from TRBV11-2 and TRBJ1-1; possible D gene TRBD1, 6 bases. V lost 0 bases and J 0 bases, leaving 14 bases between the germline ends. The CDR3 is 17 residues long. Germline assignment: CDR1 SGHAT and CDR2 FQNNGV. The DNA for the CDR3 is TGTGCCAGCAGCTTAGATGCGACAGGATCCATGAACACTGAAGCTTTCTTT. Its protein product is CASSLDATGSMNTEAFF.

There are many counts of this clonotype. This CDR3 is CSARDFRLAGGADTQYF. Here the CDR3 DNA reads TGCAGTGCTAGAGATTTTCGCCTAGCGGGGGGAGCGGATACGCAGTATTTT. The rearrangement links TRBV20-1 to TRBJ2-3; 11 bases line up with TRBD2. CDR1 is DFQATT and CDR2 is SNEGSKA in the germline V gene (reference sequence). Losses at the gene ends were 0 bases for V and 6 bases for J; bases not matched to a gene: 11. CDR3 length: 17 residues.

This clonotype was observed many times. This sequence joins TRBV6-1 and TRBJ1-2, with unresolved D. Germline values: CDR1 MNHNS, CDR2 SASEGT. V was shortened by 5 bases and J by 5 bases, with 9 bases between the two germline ends. CDR3 size: 12 residues. The CDR3 region has the DNA TGTGCCAGCAGTCCTGGGGAATATGGCTACACCTTC. Encoded protein: CASSPGEYGYTF.

This clonotype was picked up many times. The rearrangement uses TRBV28 and TRBJ2-7; 10 nucleotides line up with TRBD1. The CDR3 totals 16 residues. V gave up 2 bases and J gave up 5 bases; unmatched junction bases: 9. Per germline, CDR1 MDHEN and CDR2 SYDVKM. CDR3 in DNA: TGTGCCAGCAGTTTAGACAGGGGGCCTGTCGCCCACGAGCAGTACTTC. It codes for CASSLDRGPVAHEQYF.

This chain connects TRBV20-1 to TRBJ1-5; TRBD1 matches 11 bases. The CDR3 loop spans 15 amino acids. In germline, CDR1 is DFQATT, CDR2 SNEGSKA (reference sequence). The trim removed 1 base at V and 7 bases at J, leaving 6 bases unmatched. For the CDR3, the DNA is TGCAGTGCTAGAGGCTCCGGGACAGGGGGGCAGCCCCAGCATTTT. The encoded protein is CSARGSGTGGQPQHF.

This clonotype showed up just a few times. The chain carries TRBV20-1 and TRBJ2-5; 8 bases agree with TRBD2. This CDR3 is 16 amino acids long. The J segment lost 4 bases and the V segment lost 3 bases, leaving 13 bases of the junction unmatched. From germline, CDR1 is DFQATT and CDR2 SNEGSKA (reference sequence). CDR3 amino acids: CSARGRGSGGPETQYF. In DNA, the CDR3 is TGCAGTGCTAGGGGCCGGGGAAGCGGGGGACCAGAGACCCAGTACTTC.

This clonotype was observed a few times. J is TRBJ1-3 and V is TRBV2; D might be TRBD1 (6 bases). CDR3 length equals 13 residues. Germline CDR1 SNHLY, CDR2 FYNNEI. Trimming took 4 bases from V and 11 from J, leaving 15 bases between them. The CDR3 protein is CASSGQQGSSIYF. Written as DNA, the CDR3 is TGTGCCAGCAGTGGCCAACAGGGTAGCTCCATATATTTT.

V gene TRBV28 combines with J gene TRBJ2-7; 12 bases are shared with TRBD2. Germline V gene data show CDR1 as MDHEN and CDR2 as SYDVKM. Trimming cost V 6 bases and J 4 bases; bases outside gene matches: 10. This CDR3 has 16 amino acids. The CDR3 region is CASRSLGLAGLYEQYF. The CDR3 DNA sequence: TGTGCCAGCAGAAGCTTGGGACTAGCGGGCCTGTACGAGCAGTACTTC. Together with reference TRBV28 and TRBJ2-7, the CDR3 gives the full variable domain: DVKVTQSSRYLVKRTGEKVFLECVQDMDHENMFWYRQDPGLGLRLIYFSYDVKMKEKGDIPEGYSVSREKKERFSLILESASTNQTSMYLCASRSLGLAGLYEQYFGPGTRLTVT.

This clonotype was counted ten times or more. CDR3 nucleotides: TGTGCCAGCAGTCTCTCCCCCCGGGACAGCCTCTACAATGAGCAGTTCTTC. Amino acids: CASSLSPRDSLYNEQFF. This chain links TRBV27 with TRBJ2-1; 7 bases align to TRBD1. The V and J ends lost 5 bases and 3 bases, in that order; junction bases with no gene match: 13. In germline, CDR1 is MNHEY, CDR2 SMNVEV (reference sequence). The CDR3 consists of 17 residues.

This clonotype was seen ten or more times. The chain employs TRBV7-2 and TRBJ1-2, with 8 bases matching TRBD1. From germline, CDR1 is SGHTA and CDR2 FQGNSA. This CDR3 region has 17 residues. Losses at the gene ends were 5 bases for V and 4 bases for J; bases not matched to a gene: 15. CDR3 coding DNA: TGTGCCAGCAGCCGGAGACCGGCAGGGGGCTCGGCCTATGGCTACACCTTC. Translated, it gives CASSRRPAGGSAYGYTF.

J is TRBJ2-2 and V is TRBV5-6, with 8 bases that match TRBD2. The V and J ends lost 4 bases and 6 bases, in that order; junction bases with no gene match: 11. The CDR3 runs 16 residues. Germline values: CDR1 SGHDT, CDR2 YYEEEE. CDR3 DNA sequence: TGTGCCAGCAGCCCCACCGGGACTAGGAGGGCCGGGGAGCTGTTTTTT. Its protein is CASSPTGTRRAGELFF.

This clonotype was observed at least ten times. The chain carries TRBV6-2 or TRBV6-3 and TRBJ2-1, with D possibly being TRBD1 (6 bases). Germline-derived CDR1 and CDR2 are MNHEY and SVGEGT. V was pared by 7 bases and J by 9 bases, with 22 bases between. CDR3 length equals 15 residues. The CDR3 here is CASNDPYGTNFEQFF. Written as DNA, the CDR3 is TGTGCCAGCAACGATCCGTACGGGACAAATTTTGAGCAGTTCTTC.

Details on this clonotype: A much larger clone lies a single base off, so this may be a read error. This rearrangement joins TRBV29-1 to TRBJ1-1; D is perhaps TRBD1 (6 bases). The CDR3 spans 12 residues. Looked up from germline, CDR1 is SQVTM and CDR2 is ANQGSEA. CDR3 nucleotides: TGCAGCATTGAGGGACAGAACACTGAAGCTTTCTTT. Translated, it gives CSIEGQNTEAFF.

This clonotype has a count of ten or more. This chain uses TRBV5-1 with TRBJ1-2; 9 nucleotides line up with TRBD1. V trimming: 4 bases; J trimming: 8 bases; junction bases outside the gene matches: 12. Germline CDR1 SGHRS, CDR2 YFSETQ. The CDR3 runs to 15 residues. The CDR3 DNA reads TGCGCCAGCAGCATCCGGACAGGGGAGCTAGGCGGCTACACCTTC. It codes for CASSIRTGELGGYTF.

This clonotype was seen at least ten times. This chain links TRBV6-1 with TRBJ1-2; the D is unclear. The V end was cut by 5 bases, the J end by 0 bases, with 10 bases between. CDR1 is MNHNS, CDR2 SASEGT, per germline. This CDR3 spans 14 amino acids. CDR3 in amino acids: CASSYLQSNYGYTF. In nucleotides, the CDR3 is TGTGCCAGCAGTTATTTACAGTCTAACTATGGCTACACCTTC.

This clonotype was found many times. The chain employs TRBV3-1 and TRBJ2-5; D may be TRBD2 (7 bases). Germline CDR1 is LGHDT and CDR2 is YNNKEL (reference sequence). The CDR3 loop spans 17 amino acids. V lost 4 bases and J lost 5, with 23 bases in between. CDR3 coding DNA: TGTGCCAGCAGCCTAACTGGTGGGGCGGGGGCCTGGGAGACCCAGTACTTC. This gives the protein CASSLTGGAGAWETQYF.

The table lists this clonotype with a few counts. The rearrangement joins TRBV19 to TRBJ2-2, with D unresolved. The CDR3 is 13 residues long. V was pared by 5 bases and J by 4 bases, with 8 bases between. Germline V CDR1 and CDR2: LNHDA, SQIVND (reference sequence). The CDR3 DNA reads TGTGCCAGTAGTTACGGACGCACCGGGGAGCTGTTTTTT. Its protein product is CASSYGRTGELFF.

This clonotype was counted at least ten times. Just one base apart from a much larger clone, this may be a read error. This chain connects TRBV2 to TRBJ2-3; 8 nucleotides line up with TRBD2. V was clipped by 7 bases and J by 0 bases; unmatched bases: 6. The CDR3 covers 15 residues. Germline V gene data show CDR1 as SNHLY and CDR2 as FYNNEI. CDR3 sequence: CASKGTSGSTDTQYF. DNA for the CDR3: TGTGCCAGCAAGGGAACTAGCGGTAGCACAGATACGCAGTATTTT.

This clonotype was found many times. J is TRBJ2-3 and V is TRBV7-3, with D maybe TRBD1 (6 bases). This CDR3 is 15 amino acids long. V was pared by 2 bases and J by 3 bases, with 12 bases between. Germline loops: CDR1 SGHTA, CDR2 FQGTGA. The CDR3 loop reads CASSLEGVGTDTQYF. CDR3 sequence (DNA): TGTGCCAGCAGCTTAGAGGGGGTTGGGACAGATACGCAGTATTTT.

This clonotype has ten or more counts. This CDR3 is CSVEGTGGGTYEQYF. The CDR3 DNA sequence: TGCAGCGTTGAAGGGACAGGGGGCGGAACCTACGAGCAGTACTTC. The V and J genes are TRBV29-1 and TRBJ2-7, with 11 nucleotides matching TRBD1. Germline CDR1 reads SQVTM; CDR2 reads ANQGSEA. V gave up 1 base and J gave up 2 bases; unmatched junction bases: 4. The CDR3 is 15 residues long.

This clonotype showed up many times. CDR3 bases: TGTGCCAGCTCACCAACGGGTGGAGATTCACCCCTCCACTTT. Its protein product is CASSPTGGDSPLHF. The chain uses TRBV18 and TRBJ1-6; D is unclear. There are 14 residues in the CDR3. Germline values: CDR1 KGHSH, CDR2 LQKENI. Trimming took off 2 bases at V and 8 bases at J, with 10 bases between the two ends.

This clonotype has at least ten counts. This chain joins TRBV5-1 and TRBJ2-7; D might be TRBD1 (6 bases). This CDR3 has 14 residues. V was clipped by 0 bases and J by 2 bases, with 9 bases between them. The germline V gene has CDR1 SGHRS and CDR2 YFSETQ. In DNA form, the CDR3 reads TGCGCCAGCAGCTTGGATCGGACAGCCTACGAGCAGTACTTC. Its translation is CASSLDRTAYEQYF.